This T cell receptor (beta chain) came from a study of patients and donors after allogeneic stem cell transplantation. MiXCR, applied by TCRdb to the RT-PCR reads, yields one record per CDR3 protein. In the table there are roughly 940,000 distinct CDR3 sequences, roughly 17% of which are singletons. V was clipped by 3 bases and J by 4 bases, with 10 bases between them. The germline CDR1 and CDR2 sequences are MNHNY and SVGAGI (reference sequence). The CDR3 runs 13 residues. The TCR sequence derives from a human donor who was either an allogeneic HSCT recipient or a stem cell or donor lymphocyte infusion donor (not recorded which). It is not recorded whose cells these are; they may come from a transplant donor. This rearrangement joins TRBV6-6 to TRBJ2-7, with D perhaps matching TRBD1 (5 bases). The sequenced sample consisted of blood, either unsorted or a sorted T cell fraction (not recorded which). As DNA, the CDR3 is TGTGCCAGCAGTTATTTGGGGCTGTACGAGCAGTACTTC. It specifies CASSYLGLYEQYF.